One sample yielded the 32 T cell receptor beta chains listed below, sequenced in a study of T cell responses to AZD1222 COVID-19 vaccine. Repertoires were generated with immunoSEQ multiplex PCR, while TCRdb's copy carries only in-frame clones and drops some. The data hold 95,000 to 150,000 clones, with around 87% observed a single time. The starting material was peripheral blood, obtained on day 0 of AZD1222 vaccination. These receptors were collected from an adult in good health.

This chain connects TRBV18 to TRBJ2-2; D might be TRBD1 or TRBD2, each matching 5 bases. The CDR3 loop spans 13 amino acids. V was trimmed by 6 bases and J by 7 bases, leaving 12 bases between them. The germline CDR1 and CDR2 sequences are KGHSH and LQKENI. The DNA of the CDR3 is TGTGCCAGCTCCCCGGGGCTGAGCGGGGAGCTGTTTTTT. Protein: CASSPGLSGELFF.

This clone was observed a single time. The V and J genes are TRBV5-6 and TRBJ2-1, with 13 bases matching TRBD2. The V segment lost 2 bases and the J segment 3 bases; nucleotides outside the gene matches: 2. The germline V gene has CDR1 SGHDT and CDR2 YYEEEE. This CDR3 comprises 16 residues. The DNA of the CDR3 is TGTGCCAGCAGCTTATGGACTAGCGGGGGCTACAATGAGCAGTTCTTC. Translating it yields CASSLWTSGGYNEQFF.

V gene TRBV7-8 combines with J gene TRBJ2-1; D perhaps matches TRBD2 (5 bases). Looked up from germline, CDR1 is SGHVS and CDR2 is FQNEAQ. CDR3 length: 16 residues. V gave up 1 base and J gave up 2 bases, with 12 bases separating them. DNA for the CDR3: TGTGCCAGCAGCTTAGACCGGGAAGGTGCCTACAATGAGCAGTTCTTC. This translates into CASSLDREGAYNEQFF.

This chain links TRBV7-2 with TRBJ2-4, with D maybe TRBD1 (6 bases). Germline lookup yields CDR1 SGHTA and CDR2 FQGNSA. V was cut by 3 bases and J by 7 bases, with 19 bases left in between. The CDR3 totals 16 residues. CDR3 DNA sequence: TGTGCCAGCAGCTTTTCCCCACAGGGATTTTTTAACATTCAGTACTTC. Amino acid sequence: CASSFSPQGFFNIQYF.

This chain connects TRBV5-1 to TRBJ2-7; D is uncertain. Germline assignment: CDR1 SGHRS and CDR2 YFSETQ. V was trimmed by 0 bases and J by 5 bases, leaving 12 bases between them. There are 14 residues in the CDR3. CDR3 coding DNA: TGCGCCAGCAGCTTGGCACTGGGTTTTGACGAGCAGTACTTC. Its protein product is CASSLALGFDEQYF.

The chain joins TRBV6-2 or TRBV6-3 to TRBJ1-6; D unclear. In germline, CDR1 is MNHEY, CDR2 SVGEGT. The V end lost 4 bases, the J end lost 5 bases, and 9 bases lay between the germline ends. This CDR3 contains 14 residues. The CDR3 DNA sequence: TGTGCCAGCAGTTCGGAGTACCATAATTCACCCCTCCACTTT. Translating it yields CASSSEYHNSPLHF.

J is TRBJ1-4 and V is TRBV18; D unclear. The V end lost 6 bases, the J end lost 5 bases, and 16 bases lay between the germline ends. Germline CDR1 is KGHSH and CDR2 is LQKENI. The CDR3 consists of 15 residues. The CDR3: CASSSKSSNNEKLFF. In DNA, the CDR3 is TGTGCCAGCTCCTCCAAGTCCTCGAACAATGAAAAACTGTTTTTT.

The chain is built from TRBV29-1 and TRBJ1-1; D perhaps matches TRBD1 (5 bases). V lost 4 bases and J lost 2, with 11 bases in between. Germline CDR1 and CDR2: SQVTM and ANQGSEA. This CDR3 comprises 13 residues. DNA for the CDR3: TGCAGCGTTGCTTTGACAGCAAACACTGAAGCTTTCTTT. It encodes CSVALTANTEAFF.

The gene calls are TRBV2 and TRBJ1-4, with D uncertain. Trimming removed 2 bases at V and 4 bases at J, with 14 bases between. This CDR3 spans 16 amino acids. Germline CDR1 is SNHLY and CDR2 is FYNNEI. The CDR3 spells CASSELGGVVNEKLFF. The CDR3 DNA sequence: TGTGCCAGCAGTGAACTAGGTGGAGTCGTTAATGAAAAACTGTTTTTT.

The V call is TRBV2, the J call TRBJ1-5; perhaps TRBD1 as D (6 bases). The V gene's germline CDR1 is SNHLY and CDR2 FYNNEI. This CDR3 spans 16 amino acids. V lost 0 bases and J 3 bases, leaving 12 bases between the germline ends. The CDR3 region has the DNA TGTGCCAGCAGTGAAGCCGGCAGGGGATTCAATCAGCCCCAGCATTTT. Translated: CASSEAGRGFNQPQHF.

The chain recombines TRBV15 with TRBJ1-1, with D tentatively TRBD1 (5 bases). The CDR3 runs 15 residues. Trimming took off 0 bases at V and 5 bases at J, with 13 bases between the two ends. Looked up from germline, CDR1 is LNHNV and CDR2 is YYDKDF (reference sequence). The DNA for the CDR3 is TGTGCCACCAGCAGAGATCGGAGTGGGGCGACTGAAGCTTTCTTT. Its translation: CATSRDRSGATEAFF. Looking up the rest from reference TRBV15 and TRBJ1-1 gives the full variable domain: DAMVIQNPRYQVTQFGKPVTLSCSQTLNHNVMYWYQQKSSQAPKLLFHYYDKDFNNEADTPDNFQSRRPNTSFCFLDIRSPGLGDTAMYLCATSRDRSGATEAFFGQGTRLTVV.

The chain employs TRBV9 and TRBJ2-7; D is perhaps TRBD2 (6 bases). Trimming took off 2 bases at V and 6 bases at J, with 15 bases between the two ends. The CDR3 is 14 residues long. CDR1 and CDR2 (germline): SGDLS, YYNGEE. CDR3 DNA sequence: TGTGCCAGCAGCGTCAAAACGGGGGTGGGCGAGCAGTACTTC. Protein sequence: CASSVKTGVGEQYF.

CDR3 sequence (DNA): TGTGCCAGCAGCTTACCACGGGGGGGCAAGACCCAAGAGACCCAGTACTTC. Its translation: CASSLPRGGKTQETQYF. The V and J genes are TRBV7-2 and TRBJ2-5; 8 nucleotides align to TRBD2. The V and J ends lost 2 bases and 1 base, in that order; junction bases with no gene match: 9. The CDR3 spans 17 residues. From germline, CDR1 is SGHTA and CDR2 FQGNSA.

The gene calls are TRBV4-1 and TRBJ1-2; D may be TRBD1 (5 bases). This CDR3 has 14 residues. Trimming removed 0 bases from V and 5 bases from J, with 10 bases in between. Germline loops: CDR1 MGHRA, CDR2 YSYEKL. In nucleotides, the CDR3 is TGCGCCAGCAGCCAAGACCAGGGTCCTTATGGCTACACCTTC. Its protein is CASSQDQGPYGYTF.

The CDR3 bases are TGCGCCAGCAGCCTTCCACTAGCGGGGGACTCAGATACGCAGTATTTT. The encoded protein is CASSLPLAGDSDTQYF. This chain joins TRBV4-1 and TRBJ2-3, with 11 bases aligning to TRBD2. This CDR3 is built from 16 residues. The trim removed 4 bases at V and 4 bases at J, leaving 7 bases unmatched. The V gene's germline CDR1 is MGHRA and CDR2 YSYEKL.

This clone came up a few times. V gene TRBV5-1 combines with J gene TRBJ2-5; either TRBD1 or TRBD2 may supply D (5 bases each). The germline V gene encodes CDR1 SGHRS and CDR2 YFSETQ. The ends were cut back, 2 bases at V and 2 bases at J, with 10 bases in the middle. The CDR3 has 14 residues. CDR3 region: CASSLTGTQETQYF. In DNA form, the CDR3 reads TGCGCCAGCAGCTTAACCGGGACGCAAGAGACCCAGTACTTC.

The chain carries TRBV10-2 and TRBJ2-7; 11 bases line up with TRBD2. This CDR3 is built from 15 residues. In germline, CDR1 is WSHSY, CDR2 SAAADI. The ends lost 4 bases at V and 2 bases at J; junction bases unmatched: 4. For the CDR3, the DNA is TGCGCCAGCAGTGGGGGGACTAGCGGTACCTACGAGCAGTACTTC. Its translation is CASSGGTSGTYEQYF.

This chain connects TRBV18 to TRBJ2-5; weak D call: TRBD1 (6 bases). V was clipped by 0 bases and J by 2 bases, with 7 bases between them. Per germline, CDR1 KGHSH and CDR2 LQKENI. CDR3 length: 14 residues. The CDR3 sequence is CASSPPQGQETQYF. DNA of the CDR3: TGTGCCAGCTCACCACCGCAGGGGCAAGAGACCCAGTACTTC.

The CDR3 coding sequence is TGTGCCATCAGTTTGTCTAGCGGGAGCCCTGAGCAGTTCTTC. Amino acids: CAISLSSGSPEQFF. J is TRBJ2-1 and V is TRBV10-3; 10 positions agree with TRBD2. This CDR3 contains 14 residues. Trimming cost V 5 bases and J 9 bases; bases outside gene matches: 7. CDR1 is ENHRY, CDR2 SYGVKD, per germline.

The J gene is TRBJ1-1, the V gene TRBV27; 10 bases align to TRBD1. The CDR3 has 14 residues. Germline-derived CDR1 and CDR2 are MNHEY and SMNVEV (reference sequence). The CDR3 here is CAGGDRGRNTEAFF. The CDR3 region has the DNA TGTGCGGGCGGGGACAGGGGCCGTAACACTGAAGCTTTCTTT.

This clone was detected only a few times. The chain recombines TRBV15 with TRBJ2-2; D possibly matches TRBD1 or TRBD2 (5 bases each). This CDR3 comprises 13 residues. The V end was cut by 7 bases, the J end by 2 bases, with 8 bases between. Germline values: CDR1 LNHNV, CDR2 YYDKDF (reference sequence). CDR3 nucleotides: TGTGCCACCAATAGGGACAACACCGGGGAGCTGTTTTTT. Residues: CATNRDNTGELFF.

CDR3 sequence reads: CASRTGTNSNQPQHF. The CDR3 bases are TGTGCCAGCAGAACCGGGACAAATAGCAATCAGCCCCAGCATTTT. The J gene is TRBJ1-5, the V gene TRBV27, with D perhaps TRBD1 (6 bases). V gave up 6 bases and J gave up 0 bases, with 12 bases separating them. This CDR3 region has 15 residues. Germline-derived CDR1 and CDR2 are MNHEY and SMNVEV (reference sequence).

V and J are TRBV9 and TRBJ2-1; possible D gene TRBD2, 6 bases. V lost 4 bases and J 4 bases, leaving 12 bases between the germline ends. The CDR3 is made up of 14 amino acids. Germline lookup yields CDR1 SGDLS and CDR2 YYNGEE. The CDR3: CASSPGTSYNEQFF. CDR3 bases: TGTGCCAGCAGCCCCGGGACTTCTTACAATGAGCAGTTCTTC. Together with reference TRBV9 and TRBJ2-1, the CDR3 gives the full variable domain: DSGVTQTPKHLITATGQRVTLRCSPRSGDLSVYWYQQSLDQGLQFLIQYYNGEERAKGNILERFSAQQFPDLHSELNLSSLELGDSALYFCASSPGTSYNEQFFGPGTRLTVL.

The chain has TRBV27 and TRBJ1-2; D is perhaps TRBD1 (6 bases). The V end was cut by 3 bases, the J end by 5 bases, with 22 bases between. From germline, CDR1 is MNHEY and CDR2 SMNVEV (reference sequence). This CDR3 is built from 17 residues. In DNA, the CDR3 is TGTGCCAGCAGTTTGGTGGGGAAAACCGGGACACTTTATGGCTACACCTTC. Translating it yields CASSLVGKTGTLYGYTF.

The CDR3 sequence: CASSLGATQYF. The CDR3 nucleotides read TGTGCCAGCAGCTTGGGGGCGACCCAGTACTTC. The rearrangement joins TRBV5-4 to TRBJ2-5; no clear D gene. Germline assignment: CDR1 SGHNT and CDR2 YYREEE (reference sequence). V lost 0 bases to trimming and J lost 7 bases, with 4 bases between them. The CDR3 covers 11 residues.

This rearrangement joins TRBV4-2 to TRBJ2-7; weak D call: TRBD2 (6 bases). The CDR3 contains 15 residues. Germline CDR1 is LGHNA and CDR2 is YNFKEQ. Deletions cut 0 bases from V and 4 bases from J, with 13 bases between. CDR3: CASSQDAGPQYEQYF. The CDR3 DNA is TGTGCCAGCAGCCAAGATGCGGGACCACAATACGAGCAGTACTTC.

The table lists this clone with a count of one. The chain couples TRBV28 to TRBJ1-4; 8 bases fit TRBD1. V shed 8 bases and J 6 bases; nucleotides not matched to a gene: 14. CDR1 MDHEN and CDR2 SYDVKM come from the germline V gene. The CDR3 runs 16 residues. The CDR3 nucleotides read TGTGCCAGCGCCCCAGGGACAGGCCGAGGGGATGAAAAACTGTTTTTT. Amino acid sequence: CASAPGTGRGDEKLFF. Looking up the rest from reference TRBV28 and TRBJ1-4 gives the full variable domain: DVKVTQSSRYLVKRTGEKVFLECVQDMDHENMFWYRQDPGLGLRLIYFSYDVKMKEKGDIPEGYSVSREKKERFSLILESASTNQTSMYLCASAPGTGRGDEKLFFGSGTQLSVL.

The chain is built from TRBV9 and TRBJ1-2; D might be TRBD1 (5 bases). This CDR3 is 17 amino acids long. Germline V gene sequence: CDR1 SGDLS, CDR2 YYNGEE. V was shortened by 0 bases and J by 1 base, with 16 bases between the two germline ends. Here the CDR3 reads CASSVASPGRDNYGYTF. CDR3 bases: TGTGCCAGCAGCGTAGCTAGCCCGGGACGGGATAACTATGGCTACACCTTC. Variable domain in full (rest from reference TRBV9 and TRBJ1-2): DSGVTQTPKHLITATGQRVTLRCSPRSGDLSVYWYQQSLDQGLQFLIQYYNGEERAKGNILERFSAQQFPDLHSELNLSSLELGDSALYFCASSVASPGRDNYGYTFGSGTRLTVV.

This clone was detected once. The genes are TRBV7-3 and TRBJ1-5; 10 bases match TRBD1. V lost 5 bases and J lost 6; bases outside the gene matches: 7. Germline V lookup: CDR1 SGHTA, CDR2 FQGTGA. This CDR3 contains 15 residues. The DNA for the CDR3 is TGTGCCAGCAGCCCGACAGGGGGCGCGGGTCAGCCCCAGCATTTT. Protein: CASSPTGGAGQPQHF.

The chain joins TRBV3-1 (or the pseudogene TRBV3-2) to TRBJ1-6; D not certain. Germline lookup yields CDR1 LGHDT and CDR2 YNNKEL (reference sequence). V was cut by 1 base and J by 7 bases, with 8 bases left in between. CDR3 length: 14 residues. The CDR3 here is CASSQVEGNSPLHF. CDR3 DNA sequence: TGTGCCAGCAGCCAAGTTGAAGGAAATTCACCCCTCCACTTT.

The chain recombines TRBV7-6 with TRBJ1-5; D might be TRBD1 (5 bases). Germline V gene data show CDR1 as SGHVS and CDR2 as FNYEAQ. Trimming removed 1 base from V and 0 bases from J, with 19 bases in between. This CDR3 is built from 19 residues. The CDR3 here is CASSLGGYGIGNSNQPQHF. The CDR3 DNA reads TGTGCCAGCAGCTTAGGGGGGTATGGGATAGGGAATAGCAATCAGCCCCAGCATTTT.

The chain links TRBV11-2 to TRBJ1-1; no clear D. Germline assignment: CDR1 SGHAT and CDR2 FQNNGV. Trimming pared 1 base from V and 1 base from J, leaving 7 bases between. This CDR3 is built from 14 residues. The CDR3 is CASSLGGRNTEAFF. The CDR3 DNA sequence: TGTGCCAGCAGCTTAGGAGGCAGGAACACTGAAGCTTTCTTT.